These T cell receptor beta chains were read from a single sample in a study of Graves' ophthalmopathy and Graves' hyperthyroidism. In TCRdb, the multiplex PCR reads were re-called with MiXCR into one record per CDR3 protein. The sample holds about 700,000 distinct CDR3 sequences; roughly 39% are singletons and the top ten take over 2.5%. The material sequenced was peripheral blood. These receptors were taken from an adult man with Graves' ophthalmopathy. CDR3s include the opening cysteine and the closing phenylalanine or tryptophan. The D gene is left open where the match is weak. Clone size appears in some rows only: once, few, many, or a class for an expanded clone.

D	J	size	V	CDR3	DNA
TRBD1	TRBJ2-5	many	TRBV29-1	CSATRDRLNQETQYF	TGCAGCGCAACTCGGGACAGGCTCAACCAAGAGACCCAGTACTTC
TRBD1	TRBJ2-7	-	TRBV5-8	CASRKGQVAYEQYF	TGTGCCAGCCGCAAAGGACAGGTCGCCTACGAGCAGTACTTC
TRBD2	TRBJ2-5	-	TRBV25-1	CASSVTGTSGRETQYF	TGTGCCAGCAGCGTTACCGGGACTAGCGGAAGGGAGACCCAGTACTTC
TRBD2	TRBJ2-5	many	TRBV19	CASSIGISGSEETQYF	TGTGCCAGTAGTATAGGGATAAGCGGGAGTGAAGAGACCCAGTACTTC
-	TRBJ2-1	-	TRBV2	CASSAWGSEEQFF	TGTGCCAGCAGCGCTTGGGGATCGGAGGAGCAGTTCTTC
TRBD1	TRBJ1-1	-	TRBV10-3	CATSITGQGNTEAFF	TGTGCCACCAGTATAACGGGACAGGGGAACACTGAAGCTTTCTTT
-	TRBJ2-7	-	TRBV30	CAWNSQKHYEQYF	TGTGCCTGGAACTCACAAAAGCACTACGAGCAGTACTTC
-	TRBJ2-5	-	TRBV24-1	CATSGFNQPQYF	TGTGCCACCAGTGGATTTAATCAGCCCCAGTACTTC
-	TRBJ1-1	-	TRBV9	CASSVDVRARTEAFF	TGTGCCAGCAGCGTAGACGTCAGGGCACGGACTGAAGCTTTCTTT
-	TRBJ2-3	-	TRBV19	CASSRGTVGTDTQYF	TGTGCCAGTAGTCGGGGTACAGTGGGCACAGATACGCAGTATTTT
-	TRBJ1-4	-	TRBV29-1	CSVHDLGAKEKLFF	TGCAGCGTGCATGACCTAGGAGCCAAGGAAAAACTGTTTTTT
-	TRBJ1-5	many	TRBV5-7	CASSRDLYQPQHF	TGTGCCAGCAGCCGGGACCTATATCAGCCCCAGCATTTT
TRBD1	TRBJ2-7	few	TRBV5-6	CASSLLAGGVEQYF	TGTGCCAGCAGCTTACTGGCAGGGGGCGTTGAGCAGTACTTC
-	TRBJ1-1	many	TRBV5-1	CASSLEQGGNTEAFF	TGCGCCAGCAGCTTGGAACAGGGTGGAAACACTGAAGCTTTCTTT
TRBD1	TRBJ2-7	-	TRBV25-1	CASSQATGGVYEQYF	TGTGCCAGCAGCCAGGCGACAGGGGGCGTCTACGAGCAGTACTTC
-	TRBJ2-5	-	TRBV10-3	CASSGGGRQPQYF	TGTGCCAGCAGTGGGGGAGGTCGGCAGCCCCAGTACTTC
TRBD2	TRBJ2-1	-	TRBV2	CASTVAGGYNEQFF	TGTGCCAGCACCGTAGCGGGGGGTTACAATGAGCAGTTCTTC
TRBD1	TRBJ1-3	-	TRBV5-4	CASSSRDRGSGNTIYF	TGTGCCAGCAGCTCCCGGGACAGGGGTTCTGGAAACACCATATATTTT
TRBD1	TRBJ2-5	-	TRBV7-9	CASSFSRDSQETQYF	TGTGCCAGCAGCTTTAGTCGGGACAGTCAAGAGACCCAGTACTTC
-	TRBJ2-5	once	TRBV7-6	CASSLTTPETQYF	TGTGCCAGCAGCTTAACCACCCCGGAGACCCAGTACTTC
-	TRBJ2-7	-	TRBV7-9	CASRRPGPGEQYF	TGTGCCAGCAGGCGCCCTGGTCCCGGGGAGCAGTACTTC
-	TRBJ2-5	once	TRBV7-8	CASSQALAPGEQETQYF	TGTGCCAGCAGCCAGGCGCTAGCCCCCGGGGAGCAAGAGACCCAGTACTTC
-	TRBJ1-5	-	TRBV19	CASSTQVRTEQPQHF	TGTGCCAGTAGTACACAGGTGCGTACTGAGCAGCCCCAGCATTTT
TRBD1	TRBJ2-5	many	TRBV6-5	CASKATGGSETQYF	TGTGCCAGCAAAGCCACAGGGGGCTCAGAGACCCAGTACTTC
-	TRBJ1-2	many	TRBV20-1	CSAKRSGGYTF	TGCAGTGCTAAGAGGTCCGGGGGCTACACCTTC
-	TRBJ1-2	-	TRBV11-2	CASSLQGEGYTF	TGTGCCAGCAGCTTGCAGGGTGAAGGCTACACCTTC
-	TRBJ1-6	many	TRBV7-6	CASSLQSSYNSPLHF	TGTGCCAGCAGCTTACAAAGCTCCTATAATTCACCCCTCCACTTT
-	TRBJ1-5	few	TRBV20-1	CSAIPGGAVQPQHF	TGCAGTGCTATTCCCGGGGGCGCGGTTCAGCCCCAGCATTTT
-	TRBJ2-5	-	TRBV2	CASSGYTGGTQYF	TGTGCCAGCAGTGGATACACCGGGGGGACCCAGTACTTC
TRBD1	TRBJ1-6	many	TRBV15	CATGTDYNSPLHF	TGTGCCACGGGGACAGACTATAATTCACCCCTCCACTTT